This T cell receptor (beta chain) emerged from a study of T cells in Graves' hyperthyroidism and ophthalmopathy. RNA transcripts were the template for amplifying TCR beta CDR3 regions. The HTBI primer set served for first-round RT-PCR of the TCR CDR3. TCRdb re-called the multiplex PCR reads through MiXCR, storing one row per CDR3 protein. The sample holds 200,000 to 250,000 distinct CDR3 sequences; about 17% are singletons and the top ten take approximately 30%. Germline CDR1 reads SQVTM; CDR2 reads ANQGSEA. The V and J ends lost 7 bases and 6 bases respectively, with 18 bases between them. This CDR3 spans 13 amino acids. This clonotype was seen at least ten times. Antigen unknown. Whole-study results and caveats: Blood shared most expanded thyroid clonotypes above 0.001. A 13 V-J signature model discriminated ophthalmopathy versus stable hyperthyroidism.

Researchers barred patients who had uncontrolled infection, other autoimmune disease, pregnancy or lactation. This chain uses TRBV29-1 with TRBJ1-1; a possible D gene is TRBD1 (6 bases). This sequence originates from a woman between 18 and 29 years old with Graves' ophthalmopathy. Sequencing was carried out using blood. DNA for the CDR3: TGCAGCGCCGGAGGGGGGCGTTGGTCTGAAGCTTTCTTT. Translation gives CSAGGGRWSEAFF.